This T cell receptor (beta chain) was recovered during a study of spatial heterogeneity in lung cancer (dated by TCRdb to the late 2010s). Regarding the complete study: Beta-chain transcripts were consistently detected in greater numbers than alpha-chain transcripts, which likely reflected higher beta-chain transcript abundance. In tumor regions, TCR transcript counts showed a strong correlation with a T cell transcriptional module score derived from matched bulk RNA-seq. In the raw uncorrected reads, each unique combination of TCR and UMI appeared on average more than ten times. The study quantitatively compared TCR alpha and beta repertoires across multiple tumor regions, matched nontumor lung and blood in non-small cell lung cancer. Nonsynonymous mutation counts, determined by whole-exome sequencing of tumor tissue, were related to features of the TCR repertoire. Both alpha and beta chains were TCR-sequenced in samples taken at surgery, namely 220 tumor regions, fewer than 85 matched nontumor lung samples and about 58 PBMC samples. The paper's findings and limits, for the study overall: A correlation was observed between the number of expanded intratumoral alpha and beta TCRs and the tumor nonsynonymous mutation count. Confirming at a functional level the hypothesis that regional TCRs recognize regional mutations was considered to require additional single-cell paired TCR alpha and beta sequencing. Estimated TCR-seq coverage of tumor T cells was only about 7.2% for alpha chains and approximately 14% for beta chains. The count of ubiquitous expanded TCRs correlated with the count of ubiquitous nonsynonymous mutations, and the count of regional expanded TCRs correlated with the count of regional nonsynonymous mutations.

Interpreted using the paper, the time point label stands for: sample taken at primary tumor resection. Donors were about 70 patients with early-stage, untreated non-small cell lung cancer from the lung TRACERx cohort. For TCR sequencing, whole RNA was extracted from tumor and nontumor lung tissue, or from cryopreserved PBMC samples, and no cell sorting was done. Only patients for whom sufficient RNA was available from at least two tumor regions were selected for TCR sequencing. Tumor and adjacent nontumor lung specimens were reviewed by a lung pathologist before selection. The CDR3, cysteine through phenylalanine, is 13 amino acids long. Only the CDR3 DNA is retained, 39 bases long and in frame from the first base. V lost 0 bases and J lost 6 bases, and the count of bases not matched to a germline gene is 1. CDR1 GTSNPN and CDR2 SVGIG are derived from the germline V gene (reference sequence). This clonotype has a count of ten or more. The target of this receptor is not known. Base-call qualities are not available, and no considerably larger clone is one nucleotide away.

The library was generated by 5' RACE. The run used a NextSeq 500. The TCR library protocol attached a unique molecular identifier to each TCR cDNA molecule to allow correction of PCR and sequencing errors. Processing in the source paper ran as follows. TCR identification, UMI-based error correction and CDR3 extraction were performed with Decombinator tools. Expanded TCRs were defined as those above a frequency of 2 per 1,000, corresponding to the top 1% of the tumor frequency distribution. Expanded tumor TCRs statistically deemed absent (corrected P<0.05) from at least one tumor region were classed as regional, and all other expanded tumor TCRs were classed as ubiquitous. Renyi diversity was calculated using the R vegan package after each repertoire was subsampled 100 times to 5,000 TCRs. CDR3 similarity networks were built from amino acid triplet string-kernel similarity, with CDR3s being connected when pairwise similarity was above 0.82. The public reads were reanalyzed by TCRdb: fastp trimming at Q25, MiXCR alignment, in-frame beta chains only. CDR3 protein sequences are deduplicated, and each keeps its most common genes and DNA. The V and J calls reflect TCRdb's pipeline rather than the authors' work. The sample contains 9,500 or so distinct CDR3 sequences, 8% of them found a single time. The ten top clones hold about a fifth of the sample.

The clonotype originates from a male donor with early-stage non-small cell lung cancer. The chain joins TRBV30 to TRBJ1-2; a stretch of 10 junction bases matches TRBD1. The specimen comprised lung tumor tissue, sampled at surgery. The CDR3 reads CAWSVGTGDGYTF. The sequenced DNA is TGTGCCTGGAGTGTAGGGACAGGGGATGGCTACACCTTC.